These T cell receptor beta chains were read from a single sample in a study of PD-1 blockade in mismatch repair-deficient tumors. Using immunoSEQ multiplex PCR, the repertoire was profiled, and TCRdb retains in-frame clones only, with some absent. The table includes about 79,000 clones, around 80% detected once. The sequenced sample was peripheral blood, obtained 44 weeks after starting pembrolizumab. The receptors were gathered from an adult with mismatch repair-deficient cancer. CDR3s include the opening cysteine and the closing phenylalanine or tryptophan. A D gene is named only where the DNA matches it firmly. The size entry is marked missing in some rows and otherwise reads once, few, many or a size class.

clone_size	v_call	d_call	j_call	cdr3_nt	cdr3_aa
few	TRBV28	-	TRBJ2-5	TGTGCCAGCAGTTTATGGGGAAGGGGCCAAGAGACCCAGTACTTC	CASSLWGRGQETQYF
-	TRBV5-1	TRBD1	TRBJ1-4	TGCGCCAGCAGCTTGGCCTCGGGACAGCCTAATGAAAAACTGTTTTTT	CASSLASGQPNEKLFF
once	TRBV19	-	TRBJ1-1	TGTGCCAGTAGTAACCCCCCAAGAGAGGCTTTCTTT	CASSNPPREAFF
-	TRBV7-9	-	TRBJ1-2	TGTGCCAGCAGCTCCCGGGACGGACTACATCCCTATGGCTACACCTTC	CASSSRDGLHPYGYTF
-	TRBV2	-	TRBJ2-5	TGTGCCAGCGGTGGAGAATTCCAAGAGACCCAGTACTTC	CASGGEFQETQYF
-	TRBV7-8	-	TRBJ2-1	TGTGCCAGCAGCTTAGACAGATCCCCCTACAATGAGCAGTTCTTC	CASSLDRSPYNEQFF
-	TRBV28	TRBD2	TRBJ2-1	TGTGCCAGCATCACGAGCGGGAGGTACAATGAGCAGTTCTTC	CASITSGRYNEQFF
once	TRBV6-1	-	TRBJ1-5	TGTGCCAGCAGTGAAGGACCGAACAATCAGCCCCAGCATTTT	CASSEGPNNQPQHF
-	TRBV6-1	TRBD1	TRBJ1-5	TGTGCCAGCAGGGGGGACAGAATTGGCAATCAGCCCCAGCATTTT	CASRGDRIGNQPQHF
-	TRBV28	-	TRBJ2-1	TGTGCCAGCGGTCTAGTCCATGAGCAGTTCTTC	CASGLVHEQFF
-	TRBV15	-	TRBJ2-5	TGTGCCACCAGCAGGACCCAAGAGACCCAGTACTTC	CATSRTQETQYF
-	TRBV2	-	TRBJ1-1	TGTGCCAGCAGTGAATGGACAGAACCCACTGAAGCTTTCTTT	CASSEWTEPTEAFF
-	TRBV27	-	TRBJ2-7	TGTGCCAGCAGTTTTAGGACAGCCAACTACGAGCAGTACTTC	CASSFRTANYEQYF
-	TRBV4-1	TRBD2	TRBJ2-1	TGCGCCAGCAGCCAAGTTCGACTAGCGGTCTACAATGAGCAGTTCTTC	CASSQVRLAVYNEQFF
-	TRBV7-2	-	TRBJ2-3	TGTGCCAGCAGTCCCCGCGGAGGTTCTAGCACAGATACGCAGTATTTT	CASSPRGGSSTDTQYF
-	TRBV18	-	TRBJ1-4	TGTGCCAGCTCACCCCTCGGGTTTGCAACTAATGAAAAACTGTTTTTT	CASSPLGFATNEKLFF
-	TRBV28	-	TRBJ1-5	TGTGCCAGCAGTTTACCGGGGGTGGGTCAGCCCCAGCATTTT	CASSLPGVGQPQHF
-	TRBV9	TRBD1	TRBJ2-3	TGTGCCAGCGCCCAGGACAGGGGCACAGATACGCAGTATTTT	CASAQDRGTDTQYF
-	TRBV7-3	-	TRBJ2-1	TGTGCCAGCAGCTTAAATGGCGCCGAACCCTACAATGAGCAGTTCTTC	CASSLNGAEPYNEQFF
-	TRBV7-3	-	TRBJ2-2	TGTGCCAGCAGGTCCCCCGGGCGGGCGAACACCGGGGAGCTGTTTTTT	CASRSPGRANTGELFF
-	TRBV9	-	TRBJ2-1	TGTGCCAGCAGTAAGCTAGCCCCGGGGACTAATGAGCAGTTCTTC	CASSKLAPGTNEQFF
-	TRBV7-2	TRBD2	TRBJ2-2	TGTGCCAGCAGTTTGACTAGCGGGTTCACCGGGGAGCTGTTTTTT	CASSLTSGFTGELFF
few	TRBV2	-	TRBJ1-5	TGTGCCAGCAGTGAATCCCGTAATCAGCCCCAGCATTTT	CASSESRNQPQHF
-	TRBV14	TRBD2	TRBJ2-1	TGTGCCAGCAGCCTTATAGCGGGTGGGTACAATGAGCAGTTCTTC	CASSLIAGGYNEQFF